This TCR beta chain derives from a study of beta chain features in type 1 diabetes. Overall study: Researchers looked at 85 million to 110 million sorted cells across all samples. Whole-study results and caveats: Fewer junction insertions and more nucleotide deletions appeared in type 1 diabetes patients.

CDR3 size: 14 residues. Trimming at V came to 3 bases and at J to 0 bases, leaving 1 base not matched to a gene. Germline CDR1 MNHEY, CDR2 SMNVEV (reference sequence). The sample holds a few counts of this clone. Its antigen is still unknown. Expressed TCRB transcripts were sequenced because the isolated RNA had all been reverse transcribed beforehand. It was found that naive, central memory and regulatory T cell samples averaged around 3.8 million reads. The table came from immunoSEQ multiplex PCR; TCRdb's copy has only in-frame clones and leaves some out. The table lists fewer than 650,000 clones, less than 20% of them singletons. CD4+ naive, central memory, regulatory and stem cell-like memory cells were sorted via CD45RO/CCR7/CD25/CD127/CD95/CD27.

The TCR sequence derives from a man in his late teens or twenties in good health. The chain employs TRBV27 and TRBJ2-7, with 8 bases aligning to TRBD2. Sequenced sample: naive CD4+ T cells from blood. CDR3 nucleotide sequence: TGTGCCAGCAGTTTCGGGGGGGGCTCCTACGAGCAGTACTTC. It specifies CASSFGGGSYEQYF.